The entry that follows covers one T cell receptor beta chain sequence. The length of the CDR3 is 16 residues. Germline CDR1 and CDR2: MNHEY and SVGAGI. With V trimmed by 0 bases and J by 1 base, 3 bases remained unmatched. The protocol was immunoSEQ multiplex PCR, while the TCRdb copy is restricted to in-frame clones and leaves out a portion. The sample has fewer than 150,000 clones, about 88% seen once. These data belong to a study of blood T cell repertoires in COVID-19. The overall study: The United States, Italy and Spain supplied acute and convalescent COVID-19 samples. PBMCs, B-cell-depleted T cells, or T cells provided the cDNA or gDNA that made up the material.

The receptor was derived from a woman in her seventies who had recovered from COVID-19. V gene TRBV6-5 combines with J gene TRBJ1-2; 9 bases are shared with TRBD1. Material for sequencing was peripheral blood. The CDR3 loop reads CASSYSTGQGNYGYTF. DNA for the CDR3: TGTGCCAGCAGTTACTCGACGGGACAGGGTAACTATGGCTACACCTTC.